What follows are 5 T cell receptor beta chains derived from one specimen sequenced in a study of T-cell reconstitution after alpha-beta-depleted transplantation in children. Unique molecular identifiers were used to barcode this TCRbeta library. TCRdb used MiXCR to reprocess the PCR reads, holding one entry per CDR3 protein. The sample contains 500,000 to 600,000 distinct CDR3 sequences, around 17% of which appear only once. The sample was PBMCs from the stem cell graft donor, taken from the stem cell graft. These receptors were collected from a human donor who donated a stem cell graft to a child with acute lymphoblastic leukemia.

Turning to this clonotype: At one end, the junction sequence differs from germline, possibly due to a read error. The V call is TRBV12-3 or TRBV12-4, the J call TRBJ2-7; 7 nucleotides line up with TRBD1. The CDR3 has 16 residues. In nucleotides, the CDR3 is TGTGCCAGCAGTTTAGCAAAGACAGGGATTCACTACGAGCGGTACTTC. It translates to CASSLAKTGIHYERYF.

V gene TRBV27 combines with J gene TRBJ2-1; 9 bases map to TRBD2. V gave up 6 bases and J gave up 5 bases; unmatched junction bases: 8. The CDR3 is 15 residues long. Germline V gives CDR1 MNHEY, CDR2 SMNVEV (reference sequence). The CDR3 loop is CASRGLASTNNEQFF. CDR3 nucleotides: TGTGCCAGCAGAGGACTAGCGTCCACAAACAATGAGCAGTTCTTC.

The chain recombines TRBV5-1 with TRBJ2-1; maybe TRBD2 (7 bases). From germline, CDR1 is SGHRS and CDR2 YFSETQ. V was pared by 4 bases and J by 5 bases, with 19 bases between. The CDR3 covers 16 residues. The CDR3 DNA reads as TGCGCCAGCAGCGGGGGCGGGAGAAAGGTTGACAATGAGCAGTTCTTC. Translated, it gives CASSGGGRKVDNEQFF.

CDR3 sequence: CSVEGGGQKNTEAFF. Here the CDR3 DNA reads TGCAGCGTTGAGGGGGGGGGACAGAAGAACACTGAAGCTTTCTTT. The chain links TRBV29-1 to TRBJ1-1; 7 bases agree with TRBD1. Per the germline V gene, CDR1 is SQVTM and CDR2 is ANQGSEA. V lost 3 bases, J lost 1 base, and 8 bases stayed unmatched. The CDR3 is 15 residues long.

This clonotype occurred a few times. The genes are TRBV10-3 and TRBJ2-7; D possibly uses TRBD1 or TRBD2 (5 bases each). Germline CDR1 reads ENHRY; CDR2 reads SYGVKD. This CDR3 has 12 amino acids. V lost 7 bases and J 5 bases, leaving 12 bases between the germline ends. The CDR3 is CAITGTGHEQYF. In DNA form, the CDR3 reads TGTGCCATCACTGGGACCGGACACGAGCAGTACTTC.